This T cell receptor (beta chain) was retrieved from a study of siplizumab effects on memory and regulatory T cells. A remark on this clone: Antigen specificity is unknown.

Roughly 10^5 TCR templates per sample were sequenced. Here immunoSEQ multiplex PCR was the method, and the copy in TCRdb shows in-frame clones only, minus some. There are approximately 82,000 clones in the sample; roughly 86% occur only once, and approximately 1.5% lies in the top ten. Trimming cost V 3 bases and J 3 bases; bases outside gene matches: 4. The CDR3 sequence is 15 residues long. CDR1 and CDR2 (germline): SGHRS, YFSETQ. General study results and limits: Unstimulated naive T cells seemed to show more diversity than memory cells did, and they also seemed to be among the major contributors to the alloresponse. A significant reduction in alloreactive sequences traceable to unstimulated CD4+ memory cells was produced by siplizumab. The suppressive capacity of proliferating Tregs from siplizumab cultures remained unconfirmed.

The sample comprised Tregs sorted from blood. The receptor was derived from a human donor in good health. The rearrangement uses TRBV5-1 and TRBJ2-1, with TRBD1 matching 9 bases. CDR3 nucleotide sequence: TGCGCCAGCAGCTGGACAGGGGCGCACTACAATGAGCAGTTCTTC. This sequence encodes CASSWTGAHYNEQFF.